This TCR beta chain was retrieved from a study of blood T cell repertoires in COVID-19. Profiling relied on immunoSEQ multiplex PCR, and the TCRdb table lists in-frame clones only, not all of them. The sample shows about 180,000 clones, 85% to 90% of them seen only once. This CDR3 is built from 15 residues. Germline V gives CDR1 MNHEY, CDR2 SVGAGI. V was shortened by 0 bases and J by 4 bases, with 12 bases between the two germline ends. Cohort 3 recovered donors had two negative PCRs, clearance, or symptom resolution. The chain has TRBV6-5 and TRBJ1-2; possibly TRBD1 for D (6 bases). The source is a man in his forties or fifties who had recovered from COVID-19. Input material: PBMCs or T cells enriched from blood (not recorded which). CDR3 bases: TGTGCCAGCAGTTACTCAGAACAGGGTTTCTATGGCTACACCTTC. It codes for CASSYSEQGFYGYTF.